The 30 T cell receptor beta chains below come from one sample, sequenced in a study of regulatory T cells in long-lasting Graves disease. This sample's time point: persistent/refractory GD, antithyroid drugs over 5 years with positive TRAb. Scientists built the TCR library using RNA that was extracted from PBMCs. Relying on iRepertoire HTBI primers and Arm-PCR of CDR3 regions, the team built TCR beta libraries. TCRdb reprocessed the multiplex PCR reads with MiXCR, giving one entry per CDR3 protein. The data show about 470,000 distinct CDR3 sequences, less than 25% seen once. The sequences come from peripheral blood mononuclear cells (PBMCs), collected when the disease was refractory, from a patient treated with antithyroid drugs. These receptors were obtained from a female donor with Graves disease.

Only a few counts were recorded for this clonotype. This chain joins TRBV7-6 and TRBJ2-7; the D gene is possibly TRBD1 (8 bases). Per germline, CDR1 SGHVS and CDR2 FNYEAQ. V dropped 5 bases and J dropped 4 bases, with 18 bases sitting between them. CDR3 size: 15 residues. Written as DNA, the CDR3 is TGTGCCAGCAGCCCAGGGGGCGGGAGTGGTTACGAGCAGTACTTC. Amino acid sequence: CASSPGGGSGYEQYF.

The chain links TRBV14 to TRBJ2-7; TRBD2 matches at 10 bases. Germline CDR1 is SGHDN and CDR2 is FVKESK. This CDR3 comprises 16 residues. V was clipped by 8 bases and J by 0 bases; unmatched bases: 10. CDR3 region: CASAGLTSGPSYEQYF. The CDR3 DNA is TGTGCCAGCGCCGGATTGACTAGCGGGCCCTCCTACGAGCAGTACTTC.

This clonotype was counted at least ten times. V is TRBV28 and J is TRBJ1-2, with 7 nucleotides matching TRBD1. V gave up 6 bases and J gave up 4 bases; unmatched junction bases: 11. Per germline, CDR1 MDHEN and CDR2 SYDVKM. The CDR3 contains 15 residues. Here the CDR3 reads CASSLPTGQGYGYTF. The CDR3 coding sequence is TGTGCCAGCAGCCTTCCGACAGGGCAGGGCTATGGCTACACCTTC.

This clonotype was observed many times. The chain joins TRBV6-2 or TRBV6-3 to TRBJ2-5; D is undetermined. The CDR3 covers 14 residues. The germline V and J ends were trimmed by 2 bases and 1 base, with 8 bases remaining between them. Germline loops: CDR1 MNHEY, CDR2 SVGEGT. The CDR3 DNA is TGTGCCAGCAGTTACGATCTACGCCAAGAGACCCAGTACTTC. This encodes CASSYDLRQETQYF.

This clonotype was seen at least ten times. The chain combines TRBV6-1 with TRBJ2-7, with TRBD1 matching over 7 bases. V trimming: 8 bases; J trimming: 5 bases; junction bases outside the gene matches: 9. The CDR3 loop spans 13 amino acids. Germline CDR1 MNHNS, CDR2 SASEGT. The CDR3 sequence is CASFEGGRDEQYF. The DNA for the CDR3 is TGTGCCAGCTTCGAAGGGGGCCGGGACGAGCAGTACTTC.

This clonotype was seen many times. The chain uses TRBV10-3 and TRBJ1-1, with D maybe TRBD1 (6 bases). The CDR3 length is 13 residues. CDR1 ENHRY and CDR2 SYGVKD come from the germline V gene. Between the trimmed V and J ends, which lost 10 bases and 0 bases, there was a span of 12 bases. The CDR3, as DNA: TGTGCCACCAATGGGGGCATGAACACTGAAGCTTTCTTT. The encoded protein is CATNGGMNTEAFF.

The table lists this clonotype with many counts. This chain connects TRBV12-3 or TRBV12-4 to TRBJ2-7; possibly TRBD2 for D (6 bases). Trimming shortened V by 4 bases and J by 3 bases, and 19 bases separated the two germline ends. The length of the CDR3 is 16 residues. The CDR3 region is CASSSRRGGANYEQYF. As DNA, the CDR3 is TGTGCCAGCAGTTCCCGGCGGGGCGGAGCGAACTACGAGCAGTACTTC.

This clonotype was counted a few times. The rearrangement joins TRBV19 to TRBJ1-5; no clear D. Germline V gene lookup returns CDR1 LNHDA and CDR2 SQIVND (reference sequence). This CDR3 spans 14 amino acids. Trimming took 1 base from V and 9 from J, leaving 13 bases between them. The CDR3 DNA follows: TGTGCCAGTAGTATAGGCAGCTTCGAGAGGCCCCAGCATTTT. This sequence encodes CASSIGSFERPQHF.

This clonotype was seen a few times. V gene TRBV27 combines with J gene TRBJ1-1; possible D gene TRBD1, 5 bases. V was pared by 8 bases and J by 9 bases, with 22 bases between. This CDR3 is built from 14 residues. Germline V CDR1 and CDR2: MNHEY, SMNVEV (reference sequence). This chain's CDR3 is CASGLRQTGGKAFF. As DNA, the CDR3 is TGTGCCAGCGGGCTGAGACAGACGGGCGGGAAAGCTTTCTTT.

This clonotype has a handful of counts. The chain recombines TRBV28 with TRBJ2-3; the D is unclear. The CDR3 sequence is 15 residues long. CDR1 MDHEN and CDR2 SYDVKM come from the germline V gene. V lost 10 bases and J lost 2, with 19 bases in between. The CDR3 DNA is TGTGCCACCCGAAGCGACCGAGCCTTCACAGATACGCAGTATTTT. Residues: CATRSDRAFTDTQYF.

V is TRBV27 and J is TRBJ1-3; D is possibly TRBD1 (6 bases). The CDR3 contains 15 residues. Per the germline V gene, CDR1 is MNHEY and CDR2 is SMNVEV (reference sequence). Trimming pared 6 bases from V and 3 bases from J, leaving 15 bases between. CDR3 loop: CASSRSGGYGNTIYF. The CDR3 nucleotides are TGTGCCAGCAGCCGATCGGGGGGCTATGGAAACACCATATATTTT.

This clonotype was recorded a few times. This chain connects TRBV30 to TRBJ2-6, with D possibly TRBD2 on 6 matching bases. V was trimmed by 1 base and J by 0 bases, leaving 7 bases between them. The CDR3 extends over 15 amino acids. In germline, CDR1 is GTSNPN, CDR2 SVGIG (reference sequence). CDR3 DNA: TGTGCCTGGAGTGCGGGGGACTCTGGGGCCAACGTCCTGACTTTC. Translation: CAWSAGDSGANVLTF.

At least ten counts were recorded for this clonotype. The chain uses TRBV20-1 and TRBJ1-1; D perhaps matches TRBD1 (5 bases). V was shortened by 1 base and J by 1 base, with 19 bases between the two germline ends. CDR1 and CDR2 (germline): DFQATT, SNEGSKA (reference sequence). The length of the CDR3 is 17 residues. The CDR3 sequence: CSARGVRVLTSNTEAFF. The CDR3 DNA reads as TGCAGTGCTAGAGGGGTCAGGGTCCTAACCTCGAACACTGAAGCTTTCTTT.

This chain connects TRBV7-2 to TRBJ1-5, with 7 bases matching TRBD1. This CDR3 region has 16 residues. The germline V gene has CDR1 SGHTA and CDR2 FQGNSA. V shed 5 bases, J shed 3 bases, and the junction held 10 bases outside the gene matches. The CDR3 nucleotides are TGTGCCAGCAGCCCCCAGACAGGGACCTCCAATCAGCCCCAGCATTTT. This encodes CASSPQTGTSNQPQHF.

Notes on this clonotype: Mismatch with germline at one junction end may stem from a read error. The V call is TRBV7-2, the J call TRBJ1-6, with 7 bases fitting TRBD1. The CDR3 is 15 residues long. Germline assignment: CDR1 SGHTA and CDR2 FQGNSA. This CDR3 reads CASNLNRGRGSPLHF. The CDR3 DNA sequence: TGTGCCAGCAACTTAAACAGGGGAAGAGGTTCACCCCTCCACTTT.

This clonotype was counted only a few times. This sequence joins TRBV9 and TRBJ1-5; D unresolved. Germline CDR1 SGDLS, CDR2 YYNGEE. V was shortened by 0 bases and J by 5 bases, with 9 bases between the two germline ends. The CDR3 loop spans 14 amino acids. The CDR3 region is CASSVEEGHQPQHF. In DNA, the CDR3 is TGTGCCAGCAGCGTAGAGGAAGGTCATCAGCCCCAGCATTTT.

This clonotype was seen repeatedly, ten times or more. The gene calls are TRBV15 and TRBJ1-2; 9 bases map to TRBD1. CDR1 is LNHNV and CDR2 is YYDKDF in the germline V gene (reference sequence). V shed 4 bases, J shed 7 bases, and the junction held 7 bases outside the gene matches. CDR3 size: 14 residues. CDR3 DNA sequence: TGTGCCACCAGCACCCCGGGGACAGGGAGTGGCTACACCTTC. This encodes CATSTPGTGSGYTF.

The chain couples TRBV6-1 to TRBJ2-7; 10 bases match TRBD2. The CDR3 sequence is 17 residues long. V shed 8 bases, J shed 3 bases, and the junction held 16 bases outside the gene matches. The germline CDR1 and CDR2 sequences are MNHNS and SASEGT. CDR3 coding DNA: TGTGCCAGCGGAGGGACTAGCGAGAGAATCCATCTCTACGAGCAGTACTTC. Translating it yields CASGGTSERIHLYEQYF.

CDR3 nucleotides: TGCAGCGTTGAAGACCCGGAGGGACTAGCGGGAGGCCCCTACATTCAGTACTTC. Translated, it gives CSVEDPEGLAGGPYIQYF. This rearrangement joins TRBV29-1 to TRBJ2-4, with 15 bases identical to TRBD2. There are 18 residues in the CDR3. CDR1 is SQVTM and CDR2 is ANQGSEA in the germline V gene. J gave up 8 bases and V 0 bases, and 11 bases lay outside the gene matches.

This clonotype has only a few counts. The chain is built from TRBV11-2 and TRBJ2-3; either TRBD1 or TRBD2 may fit D (6 bases each). This CDR3 has 21 amino acids. Germline V gives CDR1 SGHAT, CDR2 FQNNGV. V was trimmed by 0 bases and J by 2 bases, leaving 27 bases between them. DNA for the CDR3: TGTGCCAGCAGCTTAGATGGATGGGGGGCTAATCGGCAGGTGGACACAGATACGCAGTATTTT. Protein: CASSLDGWGANRQVDTDTQYF.

In its sample, this clonotype was seen many times. The CDR3 nucleotides are TGTGCCTGGAGCCGACGTGATACGGGTAGAACCAAAAACATTCAGTACTTC. Its translation is CAWSRRDTGRTKNIQYF. The chain couples TRBV30 to TRBJ2-4; no firm D call. Germline assignment: CDR1 GTSNPN and CDR2 SVGIG (reference sequence). CDR3 length: 17 amino acids. V lost 3 bases, J lost 2 bases, and 20 bases lay in between. Supplemented by reference TRBV30 and TRBJ2-4, the full variable domain reads SQTIHQWPATLVQPVGSPLSLECTVEGTSNPNLYWYRQAAGRGLQLLFYSVGIGQISSEVPQNLSASRPQDRQFILSSKKLLLSDSGFYLCAWSRRDTGRTKNIQYFGAGTRLSVL.

Concerning this clonotype: The junction departs from germline at one end; a sequencing error may be responsible. The V gene is TRBV28, the J gene TRBJ1-2, with no clear D. Germline loops: CDR1 MDHEN, CDR2 SYDVKM. There are 13 residues in the CDR3. The CDR3 loop is CTSSRGPGDGYTF. The DNA of the CDR3 is TGTACCAGCAGCCGCGGGCCCGGGGATGGCTACACCTTC.

In this sample, this clonotype turned up a few times. The rearrangement links TRBV7-9 to TRBJ1-1, with TRBD1 as a possible D gene (5 bases). The CDR3 loop spans 14 amino acids. Per germline, CDR1 SEHNR and CDR2 FQNEAQ (reference sequence). V was pared by 5 bases and J by 5 bases, with 15 bases between. The CDR3 DNA reads as TGTGCCAGCAGCACGATGGATGGGGGAACTGAAGCTTTCTTT. Translated: CASSTMDGGTEAFF.

The V gene is TRBV6-1, the J gene TRBJ2-1; 8 bases fit TRBD2. CDR3 size: 17 residues. Looked up from germline, CDR1 is MNHNS and CDR2 is SASEGT. Trimming at V came to 8 bases and at J to 9 bases, leaving 21 bases not matched to a gene. In DNA form, the CDR3 reads TGTGCCAGCTTTTCAAGGGACCCCGGCGGGAGGTCTACTGAGCAGTTCTTC. It encodes CASFSRDPGGRSTEQFF.

This clonotype was found many times. This rearrangement joins TRBV5-1 to TRBJ2-7; D possibly corresponds to TRBD1 (5 bases). The V end lost 0 bases, the J end lost 5 bases, and 12 bases lay between the germline ends. The CDR3 spans 14 residues. Per the germline V gene, CDR1 is SGHRS and CDR2 is YFSETQ. This CDR3 is CASSLGQPPNEQYF. In DNA, the CDR3 is TGCGCCAGCAGCTTGGGACAGCCACCTAACGAGCAGTACTTC.

This clonotype was counted many times. The chain joins TRBV6-5 to TRBJ1-5, with D maybe TRBD1 (5 bases). Germline V CDR1 and CDR2: MNHEY, SVGAGI. The CDR3 length is 19 residues. Deletions cut 4 bases from V and 11 bases from J, with 33 bases between. This CDR3 reads CASSSPRDRELQSGRAQHF. CDR3 DNA: TGTGCCAGCAGTTCCCCCCGAGACAGAGAACTACAATCAGGCCGGGCCCAGCATTTT.

This clonotype has a count of ten or more. This sequence joins TRBV28 and TRBJ1-4; the D is unclear. The CDR3 has 16 amino acids. V lost 4 bases and J 0 bases, leaving 12 bases between the germline ends. The germline gives CDR1 MDHEN, CDR2 SYDVKM. The CDR3 nucleotides are TGTGCCAGCAGTTCCTACCGGGGAGCAACTAATGAAAAACTGTTTTTT. Its protein is CASSSYRGATNEKLFF.

This clonotype was counted a few times. The chain links TRBV6-2 or TRBV6-3 to TRBJ2-7; 9 positions match TRBD2. The CDR3 contains 16 residues. In germline, CDR1 is MNHEY, CDR2 SVGEGT. Trimming took 2 bases from V and 0 from J; bases not matched to a gene: 5. This CDR3 is CASSYGSGSSSYEQYF. The CDR3 region has the DNA TGTGCCAGCAGTTACGGTAGCGGGAGTAGCTCCTACGAGCAGTACTTC.

A few counts support this clonotype. This chain links TRBV19 with TRBJ1-2; D is uncertain. The CDR3 length is 14 residues. Per germline, CDR1 LNHDA and CDR2 SQIVND (reference sequence). Trimming shortened V by 3 bases and J by 8 bases, and 16 bases separated the two germline ends. The CDR3 loop is CASSISPGRRGYTF. The CDR3 region has the DNA TGTGCCAGTAGTATCTCTCCCGGAAGGAGAGGCTACACCTTC.

This clonotype appeared a single time. A much larger clone differs from this one at a single base, so this may be a read error. The rearrangement joins TRBV20-1 to TRBJ2-2, with 7 bases identical to TRBD2. Germline CDR1 and CDR2: DFQATT and SNEGSKA (reference sequence). This CDR3 comprises 13 residues. CDR3 region: CSTSEAKAGELFF. CDR3 nucleotide sequence: TGCAGTACTAGCGAAGCGAAGGCCGGGGAGCTGTTTTTT.